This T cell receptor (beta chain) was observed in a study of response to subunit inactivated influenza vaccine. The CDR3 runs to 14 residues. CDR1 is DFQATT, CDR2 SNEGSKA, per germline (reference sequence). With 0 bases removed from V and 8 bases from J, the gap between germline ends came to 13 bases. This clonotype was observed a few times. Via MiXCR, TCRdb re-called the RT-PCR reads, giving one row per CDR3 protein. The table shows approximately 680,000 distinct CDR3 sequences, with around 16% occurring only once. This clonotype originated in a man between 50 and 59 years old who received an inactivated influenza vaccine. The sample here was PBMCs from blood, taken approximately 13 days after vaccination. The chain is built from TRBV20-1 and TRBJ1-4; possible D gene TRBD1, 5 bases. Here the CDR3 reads CSARDGQGGEKLFF. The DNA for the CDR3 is TGCAGTGCTAGAGATGGGCAGGGAGGCGAAAAACTGTTTTTT.